This T cell receptor (beta chain) came from a study of cytotoxic CD8 clonotypes in ibrutinib-treated CLL. On the study more broadly: The average sample held roughly 240,000 productive templates and 87,000 or so productive rearrangements.

The study's findings and limits: Clonotypes that were public were uncommon, and they contracted or stayed stable on treatment. At progression, clonality fell back toward baseline after rising at ibrutinib response.

Roughly 1.8 micrograms of genomic DNA came from cryopreserved PBMCs for TCR beta libraries. As concerns this clone: Its antigen is unidentified.

Method: immunoSEQ multiplex PCR; TCRdb's copy keeps in-frame clones and lacks some. The sample lists tens of thousands of clones, approximately 70% occurring once. Germline values: CDR1 MNHNS, CDR2 SASEGT. V lost 11 bases to trimming and J lost 7 bases; unmatched junction nucleotides: 7. The CDR3 has 12 residues. The sequenced sample was PBMCs, obtained after 12 months of ibrutinib treatment. The V gene is TRBV6-1, the J gene TRBJ2-7; 11 bases match TRBD1. The TCR comes from a human donor with chronic lymphocytic leukemia. CDR3 amino acids: CAGGQGAVEQYF. In DNA, the CDR3 is TGTGCCGGCGGACAGGGGGCGGTGGAGCAGTACTTC.